The 29 T cell receptor beta chains presented below share a single source sample, sequenced in a study of T cell responses to AZD1222 COVID-19 vaccine. Only in-frame clones appear in the TCRdb table, and some are missing; sequencing was by immunoSEQ multiplex PCR. This table holds approximately 90,000 clones, over 70% found once. The starting material was peripheral blood, obtained on day 0 of AZD1222 vaccination. The receptor source for this set is an adult in good health.

The rearrangement links TRBV27 to TRBJ2-7; TRBD2 aligns across 14 bases. This CDR3 spans 18 amino acids. After removal of 6 bases from V and 1 base from J, the junction contained 11 bases not matched to a gene. The germline V gene has CDR1 MNHEY and CDR2 SMNVEV (reference sequence). CDR3 in DNA: TGTGCCAGCAGACCCTCCGGGACTAGCGGGAGAAAATCCTACGAGCAGTACTTC. Translating gives CASRPSGTSGRKSYEQYF.

The rearrangement joins TRBV6-5 to TRBJ2-7; TRBD1 aligns across 7 bases. CDR3 length: 14 amino acids. Germline CDR1 and CDR2: MNHEY and SVGAGI. The V gene end was trimmed by 4 bases and the J gene end by 0 bases; junction bases not matched to a gene: 3. The DNA for the CDR3 is TGTGCCAGCAGTTGGGACAGAAGCTCCTACGAGCAGTACTTC. It codes for CASSWDRSSYEQYF.

This chain joins TRBV12-3 or TRBV12-4 and TRBJ2-1; a weak D match, TRBD1 (7 bases). The CDR3 consists of 11 residues. V gave up 8 bases and J gave up 9 bases, with 11 bases separating them. The CDR3 nucleotides read TGTGCCAGCGGAGGGGGCTTTGAGCAGTTCTTC. Translation gives CASGGGFEQFF.

The rearrangement links TRBV5-6 to TRBJ2-2; D ambiguous. Trimming cost V 0 bases and J 0 bases, with 9 bases left between them. This CDR3 spans 16 amino acids. Germline CDR1 reads SGHDT; CDR2 reads YYEEEE. CDR3 sequence (DNA): TGTGCCAGCAGCTTGGCCGGGCAGGCGAACACCGGGGAGCTGTTTTTT. Encoded protein: CASSLAGQANTGELFF.

The CDR3 loop is CASSLGQLAVYEQYF. The CDR3 DNA reads TGTGCCAGCAGCTTAGGCCAACTAGCGGTCTACGAGCAGTACTTC. This chain uses TRBV13 with TRBJ2-7; 8 nucleotides align to TRBD2. In germline, CDR1 is PRHDT, CDR2 FYEKMQ (reference sequence). This CDR3 comprises 15 residues. V lost 0 bases and J lost 3; bases outside the gene matches: 4.

The V and J genes are TRBV14 and TRBJ2-2; D remains ambiguous. The V end lost 0 bases, the J end lost 6 bases, and 8 bases lay between the germline ends. The germline gives CDR1 SGHDN, CDR2 FVKESK. The length of the CDR3 is 14 residues. CDR3 DNA: TGTGCCAGCAGCCAAGACTTCGGCCCCGGGGAGCTGTTTTTT. Protein sequence: CASSQDFGPGELFF. Full variable domain (remainder filled in from reference TRBV14 and TRBJ2-2): EAGVTQFPSHSVIEKGQTVTLRCDPISGHDNLYWYRRVMGKEIKFLLHFVKESKQDESGMPNNRFLAERTGGTYSTLKVQPAELEDSGVYFCASSQDFGPGELFFGEGSRLTVL.

The J gene is TRBJ2-3, the V gene TRBV2; the D gene is possibly TRBD2 (6 bases). Trimming shortened V by 3 bases and J by 1 base, and 14 bases separated the two germline ends. Looked up from germline, CDR1 is SNHLY and CDR2 is FYNNEI. This CDR3 region has 16 residues. The CDR3 sequence: CASSDSAGWGTDTQYF. The CDR3 DNA sequence: TGTGCCAGCAGTGACTCCGCGGGATGGGGCACAGATACGCAGTATTTT. The whole variable domain, filled in from reference TRBV2 and TRBJ2-3, reads EPEVTQTPSHQVTQMGQEVILRCVPISNHLYFYWYRQILGQKVEFLVSFYNNEISEKSEIFDDQFSVERPDGSNFTLKIRSTKLEDSAMYFCASSDSAGWGTDTQYFGPGTRLTVL.

The chain employs TRBV2 and TRBJ1-1; maybe TRBD1 (5 bases). The CDR3 is made up of 13 amino acids. V lost 6 bases and J lost 1, with 9 bases in between. Germline V CDR1 and CDR2: SNHLY, FYNNEI. The CDR3, as DNA: TGTGCCAGCAGAGCGACAGCGAACACTGAAGCTTTCTTT. As protein: CASRATANTEAFF.

This clone has a single count. The chain joins TRBV11-2 to TRBJ1-4, with TRBD1 matching 8 bases. The CDR3 is 14 amino acids. Germline loops: CDR1 SGHAT, CDR2 FQNNGV. Trimming removed 7 bases from V and 7 bases from J; junction bases left unmatched: 8. The CDR3 region has the DNA TGTGCCAGCAACTTCGGACAGGGTGGTGAAAAACTGTTTTTT. Its protein is CASNFGQGGEKLFF.

This rearrangement joins TRBV6-5 to TRBJ1-2; 7 positions match TRBD1. Germline CDR1 is MNHEY and CDR2 is SVGAGI. This CDR3 has 14 residues. Unmatched junction bases numbered 3, after V lost 2 bases and J lost 3 bases. CDR3 nucleotide sequence: TGTGCCAGCAGTTACCGGACAGGTTACTATGGCTACACCTTC. As protein: CASSYRTGYYGYTF.

The chain has TRBV30 and TRBJ1-2; D is perhaps TRBD1 (6 bases). This CDR3 contains 12 residues. V lost 0 bases to trimming and J lost 8 bases, with 10 bases between them. CDR1 and CDR2 from the germline V gene are GTSNPN and SVGIG (reference sequence). In nucleotides, the CDR3 is TGTGCCTGGAGTGTCGCAGGGGACGGCTACACCTTC. Amino acid sequence: CAWSVAGDGYTF.

This chain uses TRBV5-1 with TRBJ2-2, with 7 bases matching TRBD1. The CDR3 contains 17 residues. Germline V gives CDR1 SGHRS, CDR2 YFSETQ. With 4 bases clipped from V and 4 bases from J, the junction kept 13 bases outside the gene matches. The CDR3 region has the DNA TGCGCCAGCAGCCTGGGGGACAGCTGGGGAGTCACCGGGGAGCTGTTTTTT. Its protein is CASSLGDSWGVTGELFF. The whole variable domain, filled in from reference TRBV5-1 and TRBJ2-2, reads KAGVTQTPRYLIKTRGQQVTLSCSPISGHRSVSWYQQTPGQGLQFLFEYFSETQRNKGNFPGRFSGRQFSNSRSEMNVSTLELGDSALYLCASSLGDSWGVTGELFFGEGSRLTVL.

The chain is built from TRBV5-1 and TRBJ2-3; 10 bases align to TRBD1. Germline V gene data show CDR1 as SGHRS and CDR2 as YFSETQ. The CDR3 runs 12 residues. V shed 3 bases and J 10 bases; nucleotides not matched to a gene: 2. Written as DNA, the CDR3 is TGCGCCAGCAGCTCCGGGACAGGGGCGCAGTATTTT. Protein: CASSSGTGAQYF.

The chain couples TRBV5-1 to TRBJ2-2; D might be TRBD2 (6 bases). CDR3 length: 15 amino acids. Germline CDR1 is SGHRS and CDR2 is YFSETQ. With 4 bases removed from V and 4 bases from J, the gap between germline ends came to 14 bases. CDR3 DNA sequence: TGCGCCAGCAGCCCCGGGACTGGATTCACCGGGGAGCTGTTTTTT. Its protein product is CASSPGTGFTGELFF.

This chain uses TRBV20-1 with TRBJ1-2; D is unresolved. V shed 3 bases and J shed 8 bases, with 19 bases lying between them. CDR1 DFQATT and CDR2 SNEGSKA come from the germline V gene (reference sequence). The CDR3 totals 14 residues. The CDR3 region is CSASYMMERRGYTF. Here the CDR3 DNA reads TGCAGTGCTAGTTATATGATGGAGAGACGAGGCTACACCTTC.

J is TRBJ2-7 and V is TRBV28; 8 bases align to TRBD1. CDR1 is MDHEN and CDR2 is SYDVKM in the germline V gene. CDR3 length: 13 amino acids. V shed 2 bases and J 5 bases; nucleotides not matched to a gene: 2. The CDR3 region is CASSLQGAHEQYF. The CDR3 DNA reads TGTGCCAGCAGTTTACAGGGGGCCCACGAGCAGTACTTC. Variable domain in full (rest from reference TRBV28 and TRBJ2-7): DVKVTQSSRYLVKRTGEKVFLECVQDMDHENMFWYRQDPGLGLRLIYFSYDVKMKEKGDIPEGYSVSREKKERFSLILESASTNQTSMYLCASSLQGAHEQYFGPGTRLTVT.

The chain joins TRBV7-2 to TRBJ2-7, with TRBD2 matching over 7 bases. With 4 bases clipped from V and 2 bases from J, the junction kept 2 bases outside the gene matches. Germline V lookup: CDR1 SGHTA, CDR2 FQGNSA. CDR3 length: 13 amino acids. DNA for the CDR3: TGTGCCAGCAGCTGGACTAGAGCCTACGAGCAGTACTTC. This sequence encodes CASSWTRAYEQYF.

This rearrangement joins TRBV28 to TRBJ1-1; D ambiguous. V was pared by 3 bases and J by 2 bases, with 16 bases between. The CDR3 length is 16 residues. Germline values: CDR1 MDHEN, CDR2 SYDVKM. This CDR3 reads CASSLHVREGNTEAFF. The CDR3 nucleotides are TGTGCCAGCAGTTTGCATGTTCGGGAGGGAAACACTGAAGCTTTCTTT.

The chain has TRBV6-5 and TRBJ2-2, with TRBD2 identical over 11 bases. Germline CDR1 reads MNHEY; CDR2 reads SVGAGI. CDR3 length: 14 residues. Unmatched junction bases numbered 2, after V lost 7 bases and J lost 4 bases. This CDR3 reads CASNLAGGTGELFF. The CDR3 region has the DNA TGTGCCAGCAATCTAGCGGGAGGCACCGGGGAGCTGTTTTTT.

This chain links TRBV28 with TRBJ2-5; TRBD2 matches at 9 bases. CDR1 is MDHEN, CDR2 SYDVKM, per germline. This CDR3 spans 17 amino acids. J was trimmed by 0 bases and V by 3 bases; bases with no gene match: 8. The CDR3 sequence: CASSFPRLAVYQETQYF. The CDR3 nucleotides are TGTGCCAGCAGTTTTCCCCGACTAGCGGTTTACCAAGAGACCCAGTACTTC.

This clone is a singleton in its sample. The CDR3 coding sequence is TGTGCCAGCTCACCCAGGGGAATCACAGATACGCAGTATTTT. It yields the protein CASSPRGITDTQYF. This chain joins TRBV18 and TRBJ2-3, with a tentative D call TRBD1 (6 bases). CDR3 size: 14 residues. V was clipped by 3 bases and J by 2 bases, with 9 bases between them. CDR1 KGHSH and CDR2 LQKENI come from the germline V gene.

V gene TRBV19 combines with J gene TRBJ1-5; 8 bases are shared with TRBD1. CDR1 is LNHDA and CDR2 is SQIVND in the germline V gene (reference sequence). CDR3 length: 19 residues. Trimming cost V 2 bases and J 5 bases; bases outside gene matches: 17. CDR3 DNA sequence: TGTGCCAGTAGTATACCACGGAGGAGACAGGGGAGGCTCGATCAGCCCCAGCATTTT. It is translated as CASSIPRRRQGRLDQPQHF. The whole variable domain, remainder taken from reference TRBV19 and TRBJ1-5, is DGGITQSPKYLFRKEGQNVTLSCEQNLNHDAMYWYRQDPGQGLRLIYYSQIVNDFQKGDIAEGYSVSREKKESFPLTVTSAQKNPTAFYLCASSIPRRRQGRLDQPQHFGDGTRLSIL.

This rearrangement joins TRBV2 to TRBJ1-1; maybe TRBD1 (5 bases). The CDR3 loop spans 15 amino acids. Trimming took off 6 bases at V and 0 bases at J, with 14 bases between the two ends. Germline V gene sequence: CDR1 SNHLY, CDR2 FYNNEI. CDR3 coding DNA: TGTGCCAGCAGAATTAAGACAGTCATGAACACTGAAGCTTTCTTT. Protein product: CASRIKTVMNTEAFF.

In DNA form, the CDR3 reads TGTGCCAGCAGTGCAACCGTAGGCTTATATGGCTACACCTTC. This gives the protein CASSATVGLYGYTF. The chain couples TRBV2 to TRBJ1-2; D call uncertain. Trimming stripped 4 bases from V and 5 bases from J, with 14 bases between. There are 14 residues in the CDR3. Germline CDR1 reads SNHLY; CDR2 reads FYNNEI.

The count of this clone is one. The chain is built from TRBV12-3 or TRBV12-4 and TRBJ2-7; D call uncertain. The CDR3 contains 12 residues. Trimming removed 3 bases from V and 3 bases from J, with 6 bases in between. The CDR3 DNA reads as TGTGCCAGCAGTTTTTTGGACTACGAGCAGTACTTC. Encoded protein: CASSFLDYEQYF.

This chain connects TRBV6-1 to TRBJ2-2; D not certain. Trimming pared 2 bases from V and 0 bases from J, leaving 10 bases between. This CDR3 region has 16 residues. CDR1 and CDR2 from the germline V gene are MNHNS and SASEGT. The CDR3 region has the DNA TGTGCCAGCAGTGAAATCAGTTTTTCGAACACCGGGGAGCTGTTTTTT. Residues: CASSEISFSNTGELFF.

The gene calls are TRBV5-6 and TRBJ1-2; 7 nucleotides agree with TRBD1. V was clipped by 5 bases and J by 4 bases; unmatched bases: 14. The CDR3 extends over 16 amino acids. Germline-derived CDR1 and CDR2 are SGHDT and YYEEEE. CDR3 coding DNA: TGTGCCAGCAGGTCCTCGACAGGGCCTAACTCCTATGGCTACACCTTC. Translation: CASRSSTGPNSYGYTF.

The chain carries TRBV9 and TRBJ2-5, with 9 bases identical to TRBD1. The CDR3 is 16 residues long. With 3 bases clipped from V and 4 bases from J, the junction kept 10 bases outside the gene matches. Per the germline V gene, CDR1 is SGDLS and CDR2 is YYNGEE. Here the CDR3 reads CASSAGRTGVGETQYF. In DNA, the CDR3 is TGTGCCAGCAGCGCCGGGAGGACAGGGGTTGGAGAGACCCAGTACTTC.

This chain joins TRBV18 and TRBJ1-4; TRBD1 matches at 9 bases. Germline trimming cut 8 bases from V and 8 bases from J; bases unmatched to any gene: 9. This CDR3 is 14 amino acids long. Germline assignment: CDR1 KGHSH and CDR2 LQKENI. CDR3 nucleotide sequence: TGTGCCAGCCAGTCGGGACAGGGAATGGAAAAACTGTTTTTT. Encoded protein: CASQSGQGMEKLFF.